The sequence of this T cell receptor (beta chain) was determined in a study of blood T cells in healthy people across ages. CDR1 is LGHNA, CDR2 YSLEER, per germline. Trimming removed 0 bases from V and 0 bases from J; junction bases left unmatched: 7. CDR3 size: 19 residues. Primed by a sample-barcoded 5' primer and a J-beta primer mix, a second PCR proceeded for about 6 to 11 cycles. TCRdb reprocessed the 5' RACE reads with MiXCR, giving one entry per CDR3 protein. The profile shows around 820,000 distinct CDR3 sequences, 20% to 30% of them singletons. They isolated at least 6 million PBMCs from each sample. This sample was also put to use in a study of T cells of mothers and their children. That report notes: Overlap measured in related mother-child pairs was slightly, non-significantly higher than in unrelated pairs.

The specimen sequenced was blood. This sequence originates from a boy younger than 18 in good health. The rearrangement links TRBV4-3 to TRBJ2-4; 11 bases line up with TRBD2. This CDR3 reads CASSQDLAGGILAKNIQYF. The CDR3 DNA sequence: TGCGCCAGCAGCCAAGATCTAGCGGGAGGAATACTAGCCAAAAACATTCAGTACTTC.